The clone carrying this T cell receptor (beta chain) was recorded a few times. The antigen is not known. These data belong to a study of regulatory T cells in long-lasting Graves disease. Whole-study results and caveats: Relative to new patients (roughly 970), persistent patients exhibited greater sharing of public clonotypes (about 3,000).

The time point here: persistent/refractory GD, antithyroid drugs over 5 years with positive TRAb. The TCR library was made from RNA that had been extracted from PBMCs in TRIzol. With iRepertoire HTBI primers and Arm-PCR of CDR3 regions, TCR beta libraries were built. TCRdb re-called the multiplex PCR reads with MiXCR, one entry per CDR3 protein. Counted here are roughly 700,000 distinct CDR3 sequences, about 32% occurring once; the ten biggest clones make up around 40%. V lost 6 bases to trimming and J lost 7 bases; unmatched junction nucleotides: 12. This CDR3 region has 14 residues. The sequence was collected from a female donor with Graves disease. Here the sequenced sample was peripheral blood mononuclear cells (PBMCs), taken when the disease was refractory, from a patient treated with antithyroid drugs. The V call is TRBV12-3 or TRBV12-4, the J call TRBJ2-7; TRBD2 matches 7 bases. The CDR3 DNA follows: TGTGCCAGCAGGTGGGGGGGGAGGGAGAGTGAGCAGTACTTC. Encoded protein: CASRWGGRESEQYF.